The rows below give T cell receptor beta chains drawn from one sample of a study of blood T cell repertoires in COVID-19. Assay used: immunoSEQ multiplex PCR; TCRdb lists only in-frame clones, some missing. Of 200,000 to 300,000 clones in the sample, more than 80% were seen once. Sequenced: PBMCs or T cells enriched from blood (not recorded which). These receptors came from a man aged 45 to 65 who had been exposed to COVID-19. CDR3s include the opening cysteine and the closing phenylalanine or tryptophan. D genes are given only for firm matches. Rows give clone size only sometimes, using once, few, many, or a class for an expanded clone.

D gene	J gene	clone size	V gene	CDR3 DNA	CDR3 protein
-	TRBJ1-1	-	TRBV20-1	TGCAGTGCAACAGACAGAGCCAAAGCTTTCTTT	CSATDRAKAFF
-	TRBJ1-2	-	TRBV27	TGTGCCAGCAGTTTATCCCCAGGGGAGGGCTATGGCTACACCTTC	CASSLSPGEGYGYTF
-	TRBJ2-2	-	TRBV5-1	TGCGCCAGCAGCCTGGGGACTAACACCGGGGAGCTGTTTTTT	CASSLGTNTGELFF
TRBD1	TRBJ2-5	once	TRBV9	TGTGCCAGCAGCACCCCGGGACAGGGGGGAGAGACCCAGTACTTC	CASSTPGQGGETQYF
TRBD2	TRBJ2-2	-	TRBV7-2	TGTGCCAGCAGCTACCTGATACCATTACTAGCGGCGAACACCGGGGAGCTGTTTTTT	CASSYLIPLLAANTGELFF
-	TRBJ2-7	-	TRBV21-1	TGTGCCAGAAGCAAAACGGGACACCGACCTACTTACGAGCAGTACTTC	CARSKTGHRPTYEQYF
TRBD2	TRBJ2-7	-	TRBV7-2	TGTGCCAGCAGCCCAGGACGACTAGCGGGGTGGGAGCAGTACTTC	CASSPGRLAGWEQYF
-	TRBJ2-3	-	TRBV5-1	TGCGCCAGCACTGAAGACAACACAGATACGCAGTATTTT	CASTEDNTDTQYF
-	TRBJ1-5	-	TRBV28	TGTGCCAGTCGGGGGGGCAATCAGCCCCAGCATTTT	CASRGGNQPQHF
-	TRBJ2-1	-	TRBV15	TGTGCCACCAGCAGAGGAGGTGGTTATGAGCAGTTCTTC	CATSRGGGYEQFF
-	TRBJ1-5	-	TRBV28	TGTGCCAGCAGTTGGGGTCAGGGACATTATCAGCCCCAGCATTTT	CASSWGQGHYQPQHF
TRBD2	TRBJ2-2	-	TRBV7-8	TGTGCCAGCCCAGCGGGAGAGTTGACCGGGGAGCTGTTTTTT	CASPAGELTGELFF
TRBD1	TRBJ2-3	-	TRBV4-1	TGCGCCAGCAGCCAAGGTTTTCAAACAGGGGGAAAAGATACGCAGTATTTT	CASSQGFQTGGKDTQYF
-	TRBJ1-6	-	TRBV9	TGTGCCAGCAGCGTAAGGGGGGGGAATTCACCCCTCCACTTT	CASSVRGGNSPLHF
TRBD1	TRBJ2-5	-	TRBV30	TGTGCCTGGAGTGTAGGGGGACAGAAAGAGACCCAGTACTTC	CAWSVGGQKETQYF
-	TRBJ2-5	-	TRBV29-1	TGCAGCGCCGGTCAGTGGGCCTTTGTTTACTTC	CSAGQWAFVYF
-	TRBJ1-3	-	TRBV18	TGTGCCAGCTCACCAGGGCCGGTCCCCTCTGGAAACACCATATATTTT	CASSPGPVPSGNTIYF
-	TRBJ1-5	-	TRBV28	TGTGCCAGCAGTTTAGTGGGGCAGCCTTATAGCAATCAGCCCCAGCATTTT	CASSLVGQPYSNQPQHF
-	TRBJ2-2	once	TRBV9	TGTGCCAGCAGCGTGGGACACGTGAACACCGGGGAGCTGTTTTTT	CASSVGHVNTGELFF
TRBD1	TRBJ1-2	-	TRBV28	TGTGCCAGCAGTACCTCGACAGGGGTTGTCTATGGCTACACCTTC	CASSTSTGVVYGYTF
TRBD2	TRBJ2-7	few	TRBV5-1	TGCGCCAGCAGCTTGGGTCCTCGGGCGGGAGGGGCCTACGAGCAGTACTTC	CASSLGPRAGGAYEQYF
TRBD2	TRBJ2-3	-	TRBV29-1	TGCAGCGTGGCCCGGACTAGCGGGGCCCGGGATACGCAGTATTTT	CSVARTSGARDTQYF
TRBD1	TRBJ1-6	-	TRBV19	TGTGCCAGTAGTGCCTACAGGGGGTTGTCTAATTCACCCCTCCACTTT	CASSAYRGLSNSPLHF
TRBD2	TRBJ2-7	-	TRBV28	TGTGCCAGCAGAGTGAGCGGGGGAGGCGAGCAGTACTTC	CASRVSGGGEQYF
-	TRBJ1-4	once	TRBV4-1	TGCGCCAGCAGCCAAGATGCACACCGGGTCTCCAATGAAAAACTGTTTTTT	CASSQDAHRVSNEKLFF
TRBD1	TRBJ1-4	-	TRBV5-1	TGCGCCAGCAGCTTTCAGGGGGTTCCCGGAACTAATGAAAAACTGTTTTTT	CASSFQGVPGTNEKLFF
TRBD2	TRBJ2-1	-	TRBV19	TGTGCCAGTAGTATAGGAGGTGCGGCTAGCGGGGACAATGAGCAGTTCTTC	CASSIGGAASGDNEQFF
TRBD1	TRBJ2-7	-	TRBV27	TGTGCCAGCAGTTGGGGACAGGGCAACGAGCAGTACTTC	CASSWGQGNEQYF
-	TRBJ1-4	-	TRBV2	TGTGCCAGCACCGAGCCAGCGAATAATGAAAAACTGTTTTTT	CASTEPANNEKLFF
-	TRBJ1-5	-	TRBV11-3	TGTGCCAGCAGCTCCGAGGGTACTCAGCCCCAGCATTTT	CASSSEGTQPQHF
TRBD1	TRBJ2-7	-	TRBV5-6	TGTGCCAGCAGCACCGGGACAGGGGTCGAGCAGTACTTC	CASSTGTGVEQYF
-	TRBJ1-2	-	TRBV5-1	TGCGCCAGCAGCCCGACAGATCCCGTGGAAGGCTACACCTTC	CASSPTDPVEGYTF
TRBD1	TRBJ1-1	-	TRBV5-1	TGCGCCAGCAGCCCCAGGGGGCGGAACACTGAAGCTTTCTTT	CASSPRGRNTEAFF
TRBD1	TRBJ1-1	-	TRBV19	TGTGCCAGTATTGGGGACAGGGAAATCGACACTGAAGCTTTCTTT	CASIGDREIDTEAFF
-	TRBJ1-6	-	TRBV12-2	TGTGCAAGTCGCTGCCCTCACCGGGACAAAAATTCACCCCTCCACTTT	CASRCPHRDKNSPLHF
TRBD1	TRBJ1-5	-	TRBV15	TGTGCCACCAGCATAGTGACAGGGACTCAGCCCCAGCATTTT	CATSIVTGTQPQHF
TRBD1	TRBJ1-3	-	TRBV4-1	TGCGCCAGCAGCCTGTTGGGACAGGAGATTTCTGGAAACACCATATATTTT	CASSLLGQEISGNTIYF
-	TRBJ1-1	-	TRBV18	TGTGCCAGCTCACCCAACCACGAGGGGAACACTGAAGCTTTCTTT	CASSPNHEGNTEAFF
-	TRBJ1-3	-	TRBV6-1	TGTGCCAGCAGTGAATCGGGGGTCTCTGGAAACACCATATATTTT	CASSESGVSGNTIYF
-	TRBJ2-1	few	TRBV19	TGTGCCAGTACCCCGGCGGCTAGTGGTAATGAGCAGTTCTTC	CASTPAASGNEQFF
TRBD1	TRBJ2-1	-	TRBV24-1	TGTGCCACCAGTGACCCGACAGGGGGCGGTCGGTTTGAGCAGTTCTTC	CATSDPTGGGRFEQFF
-	TRBJ2-7	-	TRBV18	TGTGCCAGCTCACCAGACAACTCCTACGAGCAGTACTTC	CASSPDNSYEQYF
TRBD1	TRBJ1-2	-	TRBV2	TGTGCCAGCAGTGAAGACAGGGGTCTCGCTGGCTACACCTTC	CASSEDRGLAGYTF
-	TRBJ1-1	-	TRBV9	TGTGCCAGCAGCCCTCCACACGAGAACACTGAAGCTTTCTTT	CASSPPHENTEAFF
-	TRBJ1-1	-	TRBV4-2	TGTGCCAGCAGCCATCTCACTGAAGCTTTCTTT	CASSHLTEAFF
-	TRBJ2-5	-	TRBV5-5	TGTGCCAGCAGCTTGGGCGGAGTACAAGAGACCCAGTACTTC	CASSLGGVQETQYF
-	TRBJ1-5	-	TRBV6-1	TGTGCCAGCAGTGAAGTCAGGGGAGGCAATCAGCCCCAGCATTTT	CASSEVRGGNQPQHF
TRBD2	TRBJ2-2	-	TRBV10-2	TGCGCCAGCAGTGAGTCGTTAGGAGGACTAGCGGGACAGAACACCGGGGAGCTGTTTTTT	CASSESLGGLAGQNTGELFF
-	TRBJ2-5	-	TRBV19	TGTGCCAGTACCCCAGGGGCCTCAGGGACCCAGTACTTC	CASTPGASGTQYF
-	TRBJ1-5	-	TRBV6-5	TGTGCCAGCAGCCAGGGGATGGGCAATCAGCCCCAGCATTTT	CASSQGMGNQPQHF
-	TRBJ1-6	-	TRBV19	TGTGCCAGTAGTAAAGGGGTTAGTTCACCCCTCCACTTT	CASSKGVSSPLHF